A single sample gave rise to the 20 T cell receptor beta chains below, sequenced in a study of T cell responses to AZD1222 COVID-19 vaccine. Using immunoSEQ multiplex PCR, the repertoire was profiled, and TCRdb retains in-frame clones only, with some absent. The profile covers roughly 100,000 clones, with roughly 80% appearing a single time and more than 4.5% taken by the ten largest. The sequencing used peripheral blood, collected on day 0 of AZD1222 vaccination. Every receptor here comes from an adult in good health.

This sequence joins TRBV3-1 (or the pseudogene TRBV3-2) and TRBJ2-7; TRBD1 aligns across 11 bases. The CDR3 covers 12 residues. With 11 bases clipped from V and 3 bases from J, the junction kept 3 bases outside the gene matches. In germline, CDR1 is LGHDT, CDR2 YNNKEL (reference sequence). This CDR3 reads CAAGTGGYEQYF. CDR3 DNA: TGTGCCGCCGGGACAGGGGGCTACGAGCAGTACTTC.

The V gene is TRBV28, the J gene TRBJ2-3; 11 nucleotides match TRBD1. From germline, CDR1 is MDHEN and CDR2 SYDVKM. Trimming removed 5 bases from V and 2 bases from J; junction bases left unmatched: 0. The CDR3 has 14 residues. The CDR3 protein is CASSGQGATDTQYF. The DNA for the CDR3 is TGTGCCAGCAGTGGACAGGGGGCCACAGATACGCAGTATTTT. The entire variable domain, with the rest obtained from reference TRBV28 and TRBJ2-3, is as follows: DVKVTQSSRYLVKRTGEKVFLECVQDMDHENMFWYRQDPGLGLRLIYFSYDVKMKEKGDIPEGYSVSREKKERFSLILESASTNQTSMYLCASSGQGATDTQYFGPGTRLTVL.

The chain couples TRBV29-1 to TRBJ1-4, with D perhaps matching TRBD1 (6 bases). Germline CDR1 and CDR2: SQVTM and ANQGSEA. The CDR3 is 13 residues long. V was clipped by 5 bases and J by 5 bases, with 12 bases between them. CDR3 region: CSVKRQANEKLFF. The CDR3, as DNA: TGCAGCGTTAAACGACAGGCAAATGAAAAACTGTTTTTT.

This clone occurred a few times. The V call is TRBV28, the J call TRBJ2-7, with D unresolved. The CDR3 runs 14 residues. Trimming pared 3 bases from V and 5 bases from J, leaving 14 bases between. Germline V gene sequence: CDR1 MDHEN, CDR2 SYDVKM. Written as DNA, the CDR3 is TGTGCCAGCAGTTTCTCAGAAGGAGTCGACGAGCAGTACTTC. It encodes CASSFSEGVDEQYF.

The J gene is TRBJ2-7, the V gene TRBV2; 8 bases fit TRBD1. Unmatched junction bases numbered 10, after V lost 6 bases and J lost 3 bases. CDR1 and CDR2 (germline): SNHLY, FYNNEI. The CDR3 is made up of 15 amino acids. In DNA, the CDR3 is TGTGCCAGCAGGAGGGACAGGCGACTCCACTACGAGCAGTACTTC. Its translation is CASRRDRRLHYEQYF.

The rearrangement joins TRBV5-4 to TRBJ1-2; no reliable D call. CDR3 size: 15 residues. Per germline, CDR1 SGHNT and CDR2 YYREEE (reference sequence). Trimming took 0 bases from V and 4 from J, leaving 13 bases between them. In DNA form, the CDR3 reads TGTGCCAGCAGCTTGGCAGGCAGTCGACCCTATGGCTACACCTTC. It specifies CASSLAGSRPYGYTF.

The rearrangement links TRBV11-2 to TRBJ2-2; D is ambiguous. CDR1 is SGHAT, CDR2 FQNNGV, per germline. The CDR3 extends over 12 amino acids. V was pared by 1 base and J by 6 bases, with 3 bases between. The CDR3 here is CASSLGSGELFF. The CDR3 DNA follows: TGTGCCAGCAGCTTAGGTTCCGGGGAGCTGTTTTTT.

The sample holds one count of this clone. The rearrangement links TRBV10-1 to TRBJ2-2, with D unclear. CDR3 length equals 15 residues. The germline V gene encodes CDR1 WNHNN and CDR2 SYGVQD (reference sequence). Trimming stripped 3 bases from V and 5 bases from J, with 13 bases between. The CDR3 coding sequence is TGCGCCAGCAGTGAATTGTCTCTTGGGACCGGGGAGCTGTTTTTT. Amino acids: CASSELSLGTGELFF.

This clone appeared a few times. The chain employs TRBV7-8 and TRBJ2-7; no firm D call. Germline V lookup: CDR1 SGHVS, CDR2 FQNEAQ. V was cut by 1 base and J by 4 bases, with 11 bases left in between. The CDR3 loop spans 14 amino acids. The CDR3 loop is CASSLVALGYEQYF. The DNA of the CDR3 is TGTGCCAGCAGCTTAGTGGCCCTCGGATACGAGCAGTACTTC.

The rearrangement links TRBV7-2 to TRBJ1-2; 11 bases agree with TRBD1. Germline CDR1 SGHTA, CDR2 FQGNSA. The V gene end was trimmed by 1 base and the J gene end by 7 bases; junction bases not matched to a gene: 5. This CDR3 contains 15 residues. As DNA, the CDR3 is TGTGCCAGCAGCTTAGGGGGACAGGGGGTCCGTGGCTACACCTTC. Translated: CASSLGGQGVRGYTF.

CDR3 coding DNA: TGCGCCAGCAGCGTGTACCAAGAGACCCAGTACTTC. Translated: CASSVYQETQYF. The chain employs TRBV5-1 and TRBJ2-5; the D is unclear. The CDR3 loop spans 12 amino acids. V lost 4 bases and J lost 0, with 4 bases in between. Germline V gene sequence: CDR1 SGHRS, CDR2 YFSETQ.

V and J are TRBV6-2 or TRBV6-3 and TRBJ1-5; a possible D gene is TRBD1 (6 bases). There are 20 residues in the CDR3. The V gene's germline CDR1 is MNHEY and CDR2 SVGEGT. The V gene lost 3 bases and the J gene lost 2 bases, with 26 bases spanning the gap. The CDR3 DNA is TGTGCCAGCAGTTATCCGAGAGGGGGAGGCCTTAACCGGGGCAATCAGCCCCAGCATTTT. Translated, it gives CASSYPRGGGLNRGNQPQHF.

V usage is TRBV4-3 and J usage is TRBJ1-1; D is unresolved. CDR1 and CDR2 from the germline V gene are LGHNA and YSLEER. Trimming shortened V by 0 bases and J by 0 bases, and 8 bases separated the two germline ends. The CDR3 is 15 residues long. The DNA for the CDR3 is TGCGCCAGCAGCCAAGATCGGCGGGTGAACACTGAAGCTTTCTTT. Its translation: CASSQDRRVNTEAFF.

The chain joins TRBV4-2 to TRBJ2-3; D assignment may be TRBD1 or TRBD2 (5 bases each). Germline lookup yields CDR1 LGHNA and CDR2 YNFKEQ. Trimming cost V 1 base and J 2 bases, with 10 bases left between them. CDR3 length: 15 residues. The CDR3 sequence: CASSQAGGFTDTQYF. The CDR3 nucleotides are TGTGCCAGCAGCCAAGCTGGGGGATTCACAGATACGCAGTATTTT.

CDR3 sequence reads: CASSEGRGYGYTF. CDR3 DNA: TGTGCCAGCAGTGAAGGGAGGGGTTATGGCTACACCTTC. V is TRBV6-1 and J is TRBJ1-2; the D gene is possibly TRBD1 (5 bases). This CDR3 is built from 13 residues. Germline CDR1 and CDR2: MNHNS and SASEGT. The V end was cut by 1 base, the J end by 5 bases, with 8 bases between.

This clone was seen a few times. Within the sample, other DNA sequences also encode this same CDR3. The chain joins TRBV7-2 to TRBJ2-7; no firm D call. The CDR3 is 14 amino acids. V was cut by 1 base and J by 0 bases, with 7 bases left in between. The germline V gene has CDR1 SGHTA and CDR2 FQGNSA. Here the CDR3 reads CASSLDPSSYEQYF. The CDR3 bases are TGTGCCAGCAGCTTAGACCCCTCCTCCTACGAGCAGTACTTC.

V is TRBV6-2 or TRBV6-3 and J is TRBJ2-7; the D gene could be TRBD1 or TRBD2 (6 bases each). The germline gives CDR1 MNHEY, CDR2 SVGEGT. The CDR3 consists of 16 residues. V was trimmed by 3 bases and J by 2 bases, leaving 17 bases between them. CDR3 DNA sequence: TGTGCCAGCAGTTATCGGTCGAGGGGGGAAACCTACGAGCAGTACTTC. Translated, it gives CASSYRSRGETYEQYF.

This clone was detected once. Written as DNA, the CDR3 is TGTGCCAGCAGCCCTAGGGGTGGAAGCTCCTACAATGAGCAGTTCTTC. It specifies CASSPRGGSSYNEQFF. V and J are TRBV4-2 and TRBJ2-1, with D perhaps TRBD1 (5 bases). V was trimmed by 4 bases and J by 0 bases, leaving 13 bases between them. From germline, CDR1 is LGHNA and CDR2 YNFKEQ. CDR3 size: 16 residues.

CDR3 region: CASSKTNSNQPQHF. Written as DNA, the CDR3 is TGTGCCAGCAGTAAGACAAATAGCAATCAGCCCCAGCATTTT. The rearrangement uses TRBV6-2 or TRBV6-3 and TRBJ1-5; D not certain. The CDR3 covers 14 residues. Trimming took off 5 bases at V and 0 bases at J, with 8 bases between the two ends. Germline V lookup: CDR1 MNHEY, CDR2 SVGEGT.

This clone has more than one count but fewer than ten. V gene TRBV4-3 combines with J gene TRBJ2-1; D not resolved. Germline values: CDR1 LGHNA, CDR2 YSLEER. There are 15 residues in the CDR3. V was shortened by 0 bases and J by 3 bases, with 9 bases between the two germline ends. CDR3 bases: TGCGCCAGCAGCCAAGATTTCGTGAGCTACAATGAGCAGTTCTTC. This sequence encodes CASSQDFVSYNEQFF.